The 21 T cell receptor beta chains below all came from one sample that was sequenced in a study of cytomegalovirus exposure and HLA in healthy donors. The PCR was carried out with 60 Vbeta primers and 13 Jbeta primers. This table comes from immunoSEQ multiplex PCR, and its TCRdb copy is limited to in-frame clones, with some not included. The data hold 130,000 or so clones, with 60% to 80% observed a single time. Sequenced input: PBMCs. The receptors were sampled from a female donor in good health and CMV-seronegative.

The chain links TRBV2 to TRBJ2-1, with 15 bases lining up with TRBD2. Trimming took 5 bases from V and 1 from J; bases not matched to a gene: 3. The CDR3 extends over 17 amino acids. In germline, CDR1 is SNHLY, CDR2 FYNNEI. CDR3 bases: TGTGCCAGCAGTCCAGGACTAGCGGGAGGGTCCTACAATGAGCAGTTCTTC. Its protein is CASSPGLAGGSYNEQFF. Full variable domain (rest looked up from reference TRBV2 and TRBJ2-1): EPEVTQTPSHQVTQMGQEVILRCVPISNHLYFYWYRQILGQKVEFLVSFYNNEISEKSEIFDDQFSVERPDGSNFTLKIRSTKLEDSAMYFCASSPGLAGGSYNEQFFGPGTRLTVL.

The chain recombines TRBV9 with TRBJ2-1, with 8 bases identical to TRBD2. With V trimmed by 6 bases and J by 4 bases, 18 bases remained unmatched. Germline CDR1 and CDR2: SGDLS and YYNGEE. This CDR3 contains 18 residues. CDR3 loop: CASNRAGGPPLRYNEQFF. Written as DNA, the CDR3 is TGTGCCAGCAATCGGGCGGGAGGTCCCCCCTTACGGTACAATGAGCAGTTCTTC.

This clone was counted once. J is TRBJ1-2 and V is TRBV28; 7 bases align to TRBD1. The V segment lost 6 bases and the J segment 8 bases; nucleotides outside the gene matches: 9. CDR3 length: 13 amino acids. Germline V gene sequence: CDR1 MDHEN, CDR2 SYDVKM. DNA of the CDR3: TGTGCCAGCAGGCCGGGACAGCCGGGAGGCTACACCTTC. It yields the protein CASRPGQPGGYTF.

The V call is TRBV7-8, the J call TRBJ1-1; D might be TRBD1 (5 bases). V was cut by 2 bases and J by 1 base, with 5 bases left in between. Germline values: CDR1 SGHVS, CDR2 FQNEAQ. The CDR3 sequence is 13 residues long. The CDR3 sequence is CASSLTGNTEAFF. The CDR3 DNA reads TGTGCCAGCAGCTTAACAGGGAACACTGAAGCTTTCTTT.

The rearrangement joins TRBV6-1 to TRBJ2-3; 13 bases are a match to TRBD2. The V gene's germline CDR1 is MNHNS and CDR2 SASEGT. The CDR3 is 15 residues long. The V segment lost 5 bases and the J segment 4 bases; nucleotides outside the gene matches: 3. CDR3 region: CASSWTSGGSDTQYF. CDR3 bases: TGTGCCAGCAGTTGGACTAGCGGGGGATCAGATACGCAGTATTTT.

The V call is TRBV4-2, the J call TRBJ2-1; 16 nucleotides agree with TRBD2. After removal of 1 base from V and 9 bases from J, the junction contained 12 bases not matched to a gene. The CDR3 loop spans 19 amino acids. The germline V gene encodes CDR1 LGHNA and CDR2 YNFKEQ. CDR3 DNA: TGTGCCAGCAGCCAAGTGAATTCCGGGACTAGCGGGAGGGTCACTGAGCAGTTCTTC. It codes for CASSQVNSGTSGRVTEQFF.

The rearrangement uses TRBV7-7 and TRBJ2-5; TRBD2 matches 8 bases. The CDR3 covers 16 residues. The trim removed 1 base at V and 5 bases at J, leaving 9 bases unmatched. CDR1 is SSHAT, CDR2 FNYEAQ, per germline (reference sequence). The CDR3 nucleotides are TGTGCCAGCAGCTTAGACAATACTCGGGGGGGGGAGACCCAGTACTTC. Its translation is CASSLDNTRGGETQYF.

V and J are TRBV28 and TRBJ1-5; TRBD1 might be the D (5 bases). V was pared by 5 bases and J by 4 bases, with 18 bases between. The CDR3 runs to 16 residues. Per germline, CDR1 MDHEN and CDR2 SYDVKM. The CDR3 bases are TGTGCCAGCAGTACCAACCCGGCCACAGGAAATCAGCCCCAGCATTTT. As protein: CASSTNPATGNQPQHF.

V and J are TRBV19 and TRBJ2-7; 13 nucleotides line up with TRBD2. CDR3 length: 18 amino acids. V trimming: 6 bases; J trimming: 0 bases; junction bases outside the gene matches: 11. The germline CDR1 and CDR2 sequences are LNHDA and SQIVND (reference sequence). The CDR3 sequence: CASRGAAGTSGTSYEQYF. CDR3 nucleotides: TGTGCCAGTAGAGGCGCCGCCGGGACTAGCGGGACCTCCTACGAGCAGTACTTC.

The CDR3 DNA reads TGTGCCAGCAGCTTTGAATCCGGGACAGGGCGAGCTTTCTTT. This encodes CASSFESGTGRAFF. The chain couples TRBV5-6 to TRBJ1-1; 9 positions match TRBD1. J gave up 10 bases and V 2 bases, and 9 bases lay outside the gene matches. Germline V gene data show CDR1 as SGHDT and CDR2 as YYEEEE. CDR3 size: 14 residues.

The J gene is TRBJ2-7, the V gene TRBV6-1, with D tentatively TRBD1 (5 bases). The germline V gene encodes CDR1 MNHNS and CDR2 SASEGT. Trimming shortened V by 11 bases and J by 3 bases, and 11 bases separated the two germline ends. The CDR3 sequence is 11 residues long. Here the CDR3 reads CAGDSRYEQYF. CDR3 DNA: TGTGCCGGTGACAGCCGCTACGAGCAGTACTTC.

This rearrangement joins TRBV5-8 to TRBJ2-3; tentatively, D is TRBD1 (6 bases). CDR1 and CDR2 from the germline V gene are SGHTS and YDEGEE. The V and J ends lost 2 bases and 2 bases respectively, with 9 bases between them. The CDR3 sequence is 14 residues long. Written as DNA, the CDR3 is TGTGCCAGCAGCTTCGGACAGAACACAGATACGCAGTATTTT. This gives the protein CASSFGQNTDTQYF.

J is TRBJ1-2 and V is TRBV11-2; TRBD1 is a possible D gene (5 bases). CDR3 length: 15 residues. V lost 4 bases, J lost 2 bases, and 14 bases lay in between. Per the germline V gene, CDR1 is SGHAT and CDR2 is FQNNGV. CDR3 loop: CASSSLRRGNYGYTF. CDR3 coding DNA: TGTGCCAGCAGCTCTCTACGGCGGGGGAACTATGGCTACACCTTC.

The genes are TRBV7-3 and TRBJ2-6; D remains ambiguous. V was clipped by 5 bases and J by 1 base, with 9 bases between them. Germline V CDR1 and CDR2: SGHTA, FQGTGA. The CDR3 is 15 amino acids. The CDR3 region is CASSRGVSGANVLTF. DNA for the CDR3: TGTGCCAGCAGCCGCGGCGTTTCTGGGGCCAACGTCCTGACTTTC.

V and J are TRBV4-1 and TRBJ2-1; 7 bases are shared with TRBD2. CDR1 and CDR2 from the germline V gene are MGHRA and YSYEKL. This CDR3 is 12 amino acids long. V dropped 4 bases and J dropped 10; count of bases not matched to a gene: 4. The CDR3 region is CASSPAGAEQFF. The CDR3 nucleotides are TGCGCCAGCAGCCCCGCGGGAGCGGAGCAGTTCTTC.

V and J are TRBV2 and TRBJ1-1; no definite D call. Germline V CDR1 and CDR2: SNHLY, FYNNEI. The CDR3 is made up of 13 amino acids. V lost 5 bases, J lost 1 base, and 8 bases lay in between. The CDR3 loop is CASSQTENTEAFF. CDR3 in DNA: TGTGCCAGCAGTCAAACAGAGAACACTGAAGCTTTCTTT.

The chain is built from TRBV25-1 and TRBJ1-5; D ambiguous. Germline values: CDR1 MGHDK, CDR2 SYGVNS. The CDR3 consists of 15 residues. Trimming shortened V by 4 bases and J by 4 bases, and 14 bases separated the two germline ends. This CDR3 is CASSAKGEGNQPQHF. In nucleotides, the CDR3 is TGTGCCAGCAGTGCAAAGGGAGAAGGGAATCAGCCCCAGCATTTT.

The chain couples TRBV2 to TRBJ1-5, with 7 positions matching TRBD1. After removal of 8 bases from V and 3 bases from J, the junction contained 1 base not matched to a gene. This CDR3 is 12 amino acids long. Per the germline V gene, CDR1 is SNHLY and CDR2 is FYNNEI. The CDR3 region has the DNA TGTGCCAGCGGGACAGCCAATCAGCCCCAGCATTTT. Amino acids: CASGTANQPQHF.

This CDR3 is CASSLEGADYGYTF. CDR3 DNA: TGTGCCAGCAGCTTGGAGGGGGCGGACTATGGCTACACCTTC. This chain links TRBV5-6 with TRBJ1-2, with TRBD1 identical over 7 bases. The CDR3 runs 14 residues. Germline values: CDR1 SGHDT, CDR2 YYEEEE. V lost 0 bases, J lost 3 bases, and 2 bases stayed unmatched.

The chain uses TRBV14 and TRBJ2-5, with 10 bases matching TRBD2. Near its end, the DNA agrees better with TRBJ2-7, so the J call may be wrong. The germline gives CDR1 SGHDN, CDR2 FVKESK. This CDR3 is built from 15 residues. The CDR3 coding sequence is TGTGCCAGCAGCGCTGCTAGCGGGGGAACCTACGAGCAGTACTTC. This gives the protein CASSAASGGTYEQYF.

The table lists this clone with a count of one. The J gene is TRBJ2-5, the V gene TRBV27; TRBD2 is a possible D gene (6 bases). The assigned J gene may be wrong: the sequence end matches TRBJ2-7 better. The CDR3 runs to 13 residues. Germline V gene sequence: CDR1 MNHEY, CDR2 SMNVEV (reference sequence). The CDR3 DNA reads TGTGCCAGCACAGCCTGGGCGGGGAACGAGCAGTACTTC. Translation: CASTAWAGNEQYF.